Following are 7 T cell receptor beta chains from one sample sequenced in a study of identical twins. TCRdb redid the calling of the 5' RACE reads with MiXCR, one entry per CDR3 protein. In the table there are 1.5 million or so distinct CDR3 sequences, roughly a third of which are singletons. The sequenced sample was cord blood. The receptors come from a newborn girl in good health.

This chain links TRBV6-5 with TRBJ2-4, with 7 bases lining up with TRBD1. The end of the DNA is better explained by TRBJ2-7, so the J call may be wrong. This CDR3 region has 15 residues. Looked up from germline, CDR1 is MNHEY and CDR2 is SVGAGI. The CDR3 DNA sequence: TGTGCCAGCAGTTGCTACTCTGGACAGGCCTACGAGCAGTACTTC. Its protein product is CASSCYSGQAYEQYF.

This chain links TRBV19 with TRBJ2-5, with D unclear. The DNA matches TRBJ2-7 better at its end, which makes the J call doubtful. This CDR3 has 12 amino acids. Germline CDR1 and CDR2: LNHDA and SQIVND (reference sequence). CDR3 residues: CASSHPSSEQYF. In nucleotides, the CDR3 is TGTGCCAGTAGTCATCCCTCGTCCGAGCAGTACTTC.

In its sample, this clonotype was seen many times. The chain has TRBV10-3 and TRBJ2-1; 9 nucleotides match TRBD1. The germline CDR1 and CDR2 sequences are ENHRY and SYGVKD. The V and J ends lost 11 bases and 4 bases, in that order; junction bases with no gene match: 9. CDR3 length: 14 residues. In DNA, the CDR3 is TGTGCCGCGGGACAGGGAAATCCGTACAATGAGCAGTTCTTC. Translated, it gives CAAGQGNPYNEQFF.

The V and J genes are TRBV20-1 and TRBJ2-3, with TRBD2 identical over 8 bases. CDR1 and CDR2 (germline): DFQATT, SNEGSKA (reference sequence). V was clipped by 4 bases and J by 2 bases; unmatched bases: 5. CDR3 size: 14 residues. The CDR3 region has the DNA TGCAGTGCTACCGGGCGGGGGGTCACAGATACGCAGTATTTT. Its protein is CSATGRGVTDTQYF.

This clonotype was observed a few times. The J gene is TRBJ2-1, the V gene TRBV12-3 or TRBV12-4; D might be TRBD2 (5 bases). This CDR3 region has 13 residues. Trimming removed 6 bases at V and 10 bases at J, with 16 bases between. As DNA, the CDR3 is TGTGCCAGCAGCCTACTAGGAATCGGGGAGCAGTTCTTC. Translating it yields CASSLLGIGEQFF.

On this clonotype: A much larger clone sits a single nucleotide away, making a read error possible. The chain combines TRBV10-3 with TRBJ1-2; 7 bases match TRBD1. CDR3 length: 13 amino acids. Per the germline V gene, CDR1 is ENHRY and CDR2 is SYGVKD. CDR3 DNA: TGTGCCGTCAGTCGGGACAGTAACTATGGCTACACCTTC. Amino acids: CAVSRDSNYGYTF.

This chain connects TRBV20-1 to TRBJ1-1; TRBD1 is a possible D gene (6 bases). The CDR3 contains 13 residues. V was pared by 3 bases and J by 4 bases, with 12 bases between. Germline lookup yields CDR1 DFQATT and CDR2 SNEGSKA (reference sequence). In DNA, the CDR3 is TGCAGTGCTAGGAAAGGGGGGCCCACTGAAGCTTTCTTT. Protein sequence: CSARKGGPTEAFF.